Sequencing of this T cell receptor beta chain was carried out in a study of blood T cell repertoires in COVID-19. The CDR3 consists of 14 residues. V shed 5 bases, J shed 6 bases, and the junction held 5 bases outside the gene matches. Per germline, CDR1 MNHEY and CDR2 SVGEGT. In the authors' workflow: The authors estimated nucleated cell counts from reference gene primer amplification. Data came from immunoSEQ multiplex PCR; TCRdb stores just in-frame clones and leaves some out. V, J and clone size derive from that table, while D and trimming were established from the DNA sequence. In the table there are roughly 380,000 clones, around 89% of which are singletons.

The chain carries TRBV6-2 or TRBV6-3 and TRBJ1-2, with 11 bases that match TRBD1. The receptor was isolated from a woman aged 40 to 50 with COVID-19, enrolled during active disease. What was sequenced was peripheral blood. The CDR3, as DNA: TGTGCCAGCAGTCCGGACAGGGGGCAAGATGGCTACACCTTC. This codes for CASSPDRGQDGYTF.